The 8 T cell receptor beta chains below come from one sample, sequenced in a study of blood T cell repertoires in COVID-19 (dated by TCRdb to 2018 to 2020). The protocol used for the library was the immunoSEQ multiplex PCR assay. TCRdb took over this immuneACCESS table, retaining in-frame rearrangements with V and J assigned. Such tables are incomplete; in checked studies, under half of the missing clones stem from an unresolved V gene, and the remainder is unexplained. Across this sample there are fewer than 350,000 clones, with approximately 88% seen only once. The ten largest clones capture about 6% of the sample. The sequencing input was PBMCs or T cells enriched from blood (not recorded which). The receptors come from a middle-aged woman who had recovered from COVID-19.

This clone was found once. V usage is TRBV27 and J usage is TRBJ1-1; 7 bases fit TRBD1. Germline trimming cut 2 bases from V and 3 bases from J; bases unmatched to any gene: 9. The CDR3 sequence is 16 residues long. The V gene's germline CDR1 is MNHEY and CDR2 SMNVEV (reference sequence). CDR3 in DNA: TGTGCCAGCAGTTTACGGCGACCAACAGGGGACACTGAAGCTTTCTTT. Its translation is CASSLRRPTGDTEAFF.

The genes are TRBV29-1 and TRBJ2-3, with 7 bases aligning to TRBD2. The J segment lost 3 bases and the V segment lost 3 bases, leaving 6 bases of the junction unmatched. Germline assignment: CDR1 SQVTM and CDR2 ANQGSEA. The CDR3 runs to 14 residues. CDR3 in amino acids: CSVEGGEYTDTQYF. CDR3 in DNA: TGCAGCGTTGAGGGGGGGGAGTATACAGATACGCAGTATTTT.

The chain employs TRBV11-2 and TRBJ1-1, with 10 bases matching TRBD1. Losses at the gene ends were 2 bases for V and 4 bases for J; bases not matched to a gene: 10. The V gene's germline CDR1 is SGHAT and CDR2 FQNNGV. The CDR3 extends over 17 amino acids. The DNA of the CDR3 is TGTGCCAGCAGCTTAACCCCCGGGACAGGGGTTGGCACTGAAGCTTTCTTT. Translation gives CASSLTPGTGVGTEAFF.

The count of this clone is one. The chain links TRBV11-1 to TRBJ1-3; 8 bases are shared with TRBD1. The CDR3 length is 14 residues. Losses at the gene ends were 5 bases for V and 3 bases for J; bases not matched to a gene: 3. CDR1 and CDR2 (germline): SGHAT, FQDESV (reference sequence). CDR3 protein: CASSPGQGGNTIYF. Written as DNA, the CDR3 is TGTGCCAGCAGCCCAGGACAGGGTGGAAACACCATATATTTT.

J is TRBJ2-7 and V is TRBV7-3; D is unclear. V was trimmed by 0 bases and J by 3 bases, leaving 9 bases between them. The CDR3 length is 14 residues. CDR1 is SGHTA, CDR2 FQGTGA, per germline. DNA for the CDR3: TGTGCCAGCAGCTTAACGGGCCCTTTCTACGAGCAGTACTTC. Residues: CASSLTGPFYEQYF.

The CDR3 sequence is CSLWGLASYEQYF. The DNA for the CDR3 is TGCAGCCTCTGGGGACTAGCGTCTTACGAGCAGTACTTC. The chain joins TRBV29-1 to TRBJ2-7; 10 bases are a match to TRBD2. The J segment lost 4 bases and the V segment lost 8 bases, leaving 8 bases of the junction unmatched. The CDR3 runs to 13 residues. The V gene's germline CDR1 is SQVTM and CDR2 ANQGSEA.

This chain joins TRBV7-2 and TRBJ2-1, with TRBD2 as a possible D gene (6 bases). Trimming pared 5 bases from V and 6 bases from J, leaving 11 bases between. The CDR3 length is 13 residues. Germline CDR1 SGHTA, CDR2 FQGNSA. The DNA for the CDR3 is TGTGCCAGCAGCCCCATACTAGCCAATGAGCAGTTCTTC. It is translated as CASSPILANEQFF.

Notes on this clone: At one end the junction does not follow the germline gene, possibly because of a read error. The chain recombines TRBV10-2 with TRBJ2-3; D ambiguous. The germline V gene encodes CDR1 WSHSY and CDR2 SAAADI. This CDR3 spans 13 amino acids. The DNA for the CDR3 is TGCGCCAGCAGTGGTATCGTGGCGGAACCCGTACTTTTT. It yields the protein CASSGIVAEPVLF.